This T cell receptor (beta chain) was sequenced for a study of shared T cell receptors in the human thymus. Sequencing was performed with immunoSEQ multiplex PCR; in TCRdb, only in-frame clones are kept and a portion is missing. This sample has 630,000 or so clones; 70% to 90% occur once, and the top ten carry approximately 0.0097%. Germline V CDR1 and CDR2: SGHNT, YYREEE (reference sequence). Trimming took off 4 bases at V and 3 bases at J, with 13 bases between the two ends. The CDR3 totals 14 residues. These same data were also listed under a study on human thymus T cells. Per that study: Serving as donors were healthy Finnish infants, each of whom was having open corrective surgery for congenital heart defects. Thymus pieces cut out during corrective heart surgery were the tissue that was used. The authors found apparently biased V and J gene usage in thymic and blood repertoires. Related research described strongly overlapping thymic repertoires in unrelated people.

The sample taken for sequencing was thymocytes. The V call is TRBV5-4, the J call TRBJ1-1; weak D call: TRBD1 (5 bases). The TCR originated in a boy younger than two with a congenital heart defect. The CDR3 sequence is CASSKQARDTEAFF. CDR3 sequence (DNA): TGTGCCAGCAGCAAACAGGCCAGGGACACTGAAGCTTTCTTT.